One T cell receptor (beta chain) is described in this entry. Clones were read by immunoSEQ multiplex PCR, and TCRdb kept only the in-frame ones, dropping some. Of 150,000 or so clones in the sample, roughly 80% were seen once. This sample is part of a study of blood T cell repertoires in COVID-19. Study-level information: Donors in the United States, Italy and Spain gave samples during acute or convalescent COVID-19.

Trimming removed 2 bases at V and 5 bases at J, with 10 bases between. This CDR3 contains 14 residues. Per germline, CDR1 LGHDT and CDR2 YNNKEL (reference sequence). This sequence was found in a woman older than 75 with acute or convalescent COVID-19. The sequenced sample was peripheral blood. The chain employs TRBV3-1 (or the pseudogene TRBV3-2) and TRBJ2-1; the D gene is possibly TRBD2 (5 bases). CDR3 nucleotides: TGTGCCAGCAGCCAAATCCTAGCCCACAATGAGCAGTTCTTC. Translating it yields CASSQILAHNEQFF.